The rows below give T cell receptor beta chains drawn from one sample of a study of beta chain features in type 1 diabetes. Clones were sequenced by immunoSEQ multiplex PCR, and TCRdb holds only the in-frame ones, with some missing. The sample has hundreds of thousands of clones, 15% seen once; the top ten hold about 0.097%. The specimen sequenced was naive CD4+ T cells from blood. These receptor sequences come from a man aged 18 to 35 in good health. Each CDR3 is given with its conserved first and last residue. The order of the fields is CDR3 protein, CDR3 DNA, clone size, J gene, V gene, D gene. A D gene is named only where the DNA matches it firmly. Clone size is stated in some rows and not others, as once, few, many or a class when expanded.

CASSQDAPTYYNEQFF | TGCGCCAGCAGCCAAGATGCCCCCACCTACTACAATGAGCAGTTCTTC | . | TRBJ2-1 | TRBV4-1 | .
CASSVGGPRGDQPQHF | TGTGCCAGCAGCGTAGGTGGCCCGAGGGGGGATCAGCCCCAGCATTTT | . | TRBJ1-5 | TRBV9 | .
CASSVGERGTEAFF | TGTGCCAGCAGCGTAGGAGAGAGGGGCACTGAAGCTTTCTTT | few | TRBJ1-1 | TRBV9 | .
CASSQDPAPERQETQYF | TGCGCCAGCAGCCAAGATCCAGCCCCAGAGCGCCAAGAGACCCAGTACTTC | . | TRBJ2-5 | TRBV4-3 | .
CASSRLAGGVHSYNEQFF | TGTGCCAGCAGCAGGTTAGCGGGAGGGGTCCATTCCTACAATGAGCAGTTCTTC | . | TRBJ2-1 | TRBV5-4 | TRBD2
CASSESGYEQYF | TGTGCCAGCAGTGAATCCGGGTACGAGCAGTACTTC | . | TRBJ2-7 | TRBV6-1 | .
CASSVGGPGSPLHF | TGTGCCAGCAGCGTAGGAGGGCCTGGTTCACCCCTCCACTTT | few | TRBJ1-6 | TRBV9 | .
CASSPTDGGQPQHF | TGTGCCAGCAGCCCCACCGACGGTGGTCAGCCCCAGCATTTT | few | TRBJ1-5 | TRBV4-2 | .
CASSGQGARSYTF | TGTGCCAGCAGTGGACAGGGGGCGCGGAGCTACACCTTC | . | TRBJ1-2 | TRBV28 | TRBD1
CASSIAGQFNEKLFF | TGCGCCAGCAGCATCGCGGGACAGTTTAATGAAAAACTGTTTTTT | few | TRBJ1-4 | TRBV5-1 | TRBD1
CAIHDLGNEQFF | TGTGCCATTCACGACCTTGGCAATGAGCAGTTCTTC | . | TRBJ2-1 | TRBV10-3 | .
CASSRQGKPHEQYF | TGTGCCAGCAGTCGACAGGGAAAACCCCACGAGCAGTACTTC | . | TRBJ2-7 | TRBV28 | TRBD1
CASSLGMSYEQYF | TGTGCCAGCAGCTTAGGCATGTCCTACGAGCAGTACTTC | . | TRBJ2-7 | TRBV7-2 | .
CASSFTSGYRELFF | TGTGCCAGCAGCTTTACTAGCGGGTATAGGGAACTGTTTTTT | few | TRBJ2-2 | TRBV7-3 | TRBD2
CASSTGQTSHGYTF | TGTGCCAGCAGCACCGGACAGACAAGTCATGGCTACACCTTC | . | TRBJ1-2 | TRBV7-2 | .
CASSLEPGNTEAFF | TGCGCCAGCAGCTTGGAGCCGGGAAACACTGAAGCTTTCTTT | few | TRBJ1-1 | TRBV5-1 | .
CASGLGYGGTYEQYF | TGTGCTAGTGGTTTGGGGTACGGGGGCACCTACGAGCAGTACTTC | . | TRBJ2-7 | TRBV12-5 | .
CASSLGDRGNSPLHF | TGCGCCAGCAGCTTGGGGGACAGGGGAAATTCACCCCTCCACTTT | . | TRBJ1-6 | TRBV5-1 | TRBD1
CASSLAQNTGELFF | TGTGCCAGCAGCTTAGCCCAGAACACCGGGGAGCTGTTTTTT | . | TRBJ2-2 | TRBV7-7 | .
CASGLVNGLAGDGTDTQYF | TGTGCTAGTGGTTTGGTAAACGGACTAGCGGGAGATGGCACAGATACGCAGTATTTT | few | TRBJ2-3 | TRBV12-5 | TRBD2
CATHKNTEAFF | TGTGCCACACATAAGAACACTGAAGCTTTCTTT | few | TRBJ1-1 | TRBV5-4 | .
CASSEEDSYEQYF | TGTGCCAGCAGTGAAGAGGACAGTTACGAGCAGTACTTC | . | TRBJ2-7 | TRBV25-1 | .
CSVRSTYNEQFF | TGCAGCGTCCGGTCCACCTACAATGAGCAGTTCTTC | . | TRBJ2-1 | TRBV29-1 | .
CASSLAGREETQYF | TGTGCCAGCAGCTTGGCCGGCAGGGAAGAGACCCAGTACTTC | few | TRBJ2-5 | TRBV5-6 | .
CASSFYGWAEAFF | TGTGCCAGCAGCTTCTACGGGTGGGCTGAAGCTTTCTTT | . | TRBJ1-1 | TRBV7-2 | .
CAISEGLAGGYNEQFF | TGTGCCATCAGTGAGGGACTAGCGGGGGGTTACAATGAGCAGTTCTTC | . | TRBJ2-1 | TRBV10-3 | TRBD2
CASSEYISLQETQYF | TGTGCCAGCAGTGAATATATCAGTTTACAAGAGACCCAGTACTTC | . | TRBJ2-5 | TRBV25-1 | .
CASSYRTGRQPQHF | TGTGCCAGCAGTTACCGGACAGGGCGGCAGCCCCAGCATTTT | few | TRBJ1-5 | TRBV6-6 | TRBD1
CASSASPYNEQFF | TGTGCCAGCAGCGCTAGTCCCTACAATGAGCAGTTCTTC | . | TRBJ2-1 | TRBV7-9 | .
CASRRGGDNTEAFF | TGTGCCAGCAGAAGGGGAGGGGACAACACTGAAGCTTTCTTT | . | TRBJ1-1 | TRBV28 | .
CASSFPNYEQYF | TGCGCCAGCAGCTTCCCGAATTACGAGCAGTACTTC | few | TRBJ2-7 | TRBV5-1 | .
CASSRKPVAGLTDTQYF | TGTGCCAGCAGCCGAAAGCCCGTAGCGGGGCTCACAGATACGCAGTATTTT | . | TRBJ2-3 | TRBV7-9 | TRBD2
CASSPPRGRGGTSYNEQFF | TGTGCCAGCAGCCCACCCCGAGGGAGGGGGGGTACCTCCTACAATGAGCAGTTCTTC | few | TRBJ2-1 | TRBV7-8 | .
CASRRRQDYGYTF | TGTGCCAGCAGGCGCAGACAGGACTATGGCTACACCTTC | . | TRBJ1-2 | TRBV28 | .
CASSVGISGNTIYF | TGTGCCAGCAGTGTCGGGATATCTGGAAACACCATATATTTT | . | TRBJ1-3 | TRBV9 | .
CASSPGGQNYGYTF | TGTGCCAGCAGTCCTGGGGGACAGAACTATGGCTACACCTTC | . | TRBJ1-2 | TRBV28 | TRBD1
CASSVEGTGRGEKLFF | TGTGCCAGCAGCGTAGAGGGGACAGGGCGAGGTGAAAAACTGTTTTTT | few | TRBJ1-4 | TRBV9 | TRBD1
CASSSGSNYGYTF | TGTGCCAGCAGCTCGGGATCTAACTATGGCTACACCTTC | . | TRBJ1-2 | TRBV7-9 | .
CASRDSNQPQHF | TGTGCCAGCAGAGATAGCAATCAGCCCCAGCATTTT | few | TRBJ1-5 | TRBV28 | .
CASSPPTGFSYEQYF | TGTGCCAGCTCACCACCGACAGGGTTTTCCTACGAGCAGTACTTC | . | TRBJ2-7 | TRBV18 | TRBD1
CASKQLAGGHNEQFF | TGTGCCAGCAAGCAACTAGCGGGAGGACACAATGAGCAGTTCTTC | few | TRBJ2-1 | TRBV14 | TRBD2
CASSHPGQGNTGELFF | TGCGCCAGCAGCCATCCGGGACAGGGGAACACCGGGGAGCTGTTTTTT | . | TRBJ2-2 | TRBV4-3 | TRBD1
CASSLRTSGIITDTQYF | TGTGCCAGCAGCCTACGGACTAGCGGGATTATCACAGATACGCAGTATTTT | . | TRBJ2-3 | TRBV7-2 | TRBD2